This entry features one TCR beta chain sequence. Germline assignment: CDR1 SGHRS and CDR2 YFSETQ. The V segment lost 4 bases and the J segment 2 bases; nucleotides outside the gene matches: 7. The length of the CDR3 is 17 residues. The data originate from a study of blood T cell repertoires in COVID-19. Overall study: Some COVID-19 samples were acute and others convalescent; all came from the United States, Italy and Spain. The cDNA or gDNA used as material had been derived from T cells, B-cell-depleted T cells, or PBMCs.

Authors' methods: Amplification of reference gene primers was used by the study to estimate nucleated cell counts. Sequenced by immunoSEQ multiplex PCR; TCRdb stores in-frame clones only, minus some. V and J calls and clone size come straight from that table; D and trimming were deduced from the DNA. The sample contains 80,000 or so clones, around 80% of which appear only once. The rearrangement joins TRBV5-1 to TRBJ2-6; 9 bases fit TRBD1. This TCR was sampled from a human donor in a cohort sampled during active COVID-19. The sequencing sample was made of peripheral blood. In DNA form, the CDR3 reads TGCGCCAGCAGCGGGGGGACAGGGTGGCCTGGGGCCAACGTCCTGACTTTC. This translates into CASSGGTGWPGANVLTF.